The sequence of this TCR beta chain was determined in a study of cytomegalovirus exposure and HLA in healthy donors. The PCR used 60 Vbeta and 13 Jbeta primers. The data were produced by immunoSEQ multiplex PCR, yet TCRdb's version contains in-frame clones alone and is incomplete. This table holds around 140,000 clones, roughly three fifths found once. The V gene end was trimmed by 2 bases and the J gene end by 4 bases; junction bases not matched to a gene: 7. CDR1 is SGHTA and CDR2 is FQGNSA in the germline V gene. The CDR3 runs to 15 residues. On this clone: The antigen is not known.

Points from the study as a whole: Accounts indicate the classifier identified cytomegalovirus status with strong specificity and sensitivity.

The origin of this receptor is a woman aged 40 to 55 in good health and CMV-seronegative. The rearrangement uses TRBV7-2 and TRBJ1-2, with 7 bases that match TRBD1. Sequencing used PBMCs. This CDR3 is CASSLTRGQSYGYTF. CDR3 coding DNA: TGTGCCAGCAGCTTAACTAGGGGGCAGAGCTATGGCTACACCTTC.